Listed below are T cell receptor beta chains from one sample, sequenced in a study of CD4+ T cells in melanoma. Method: immunoSEQ multiplex PCR; TCRdb's copy keeps in-frame clones and lacks some. The table lists 9,600 or so clones, roughly 70% of them singletons. The sample taken for sequencing was cells from a culture (not recorded whether cultured in vitro). The source is a human donor with melanoma. CDR3s include the opening cysteine and the closing phenylalanine or tryptophan. D genes are given only for firm matches. Clone size is not always given. Where it is, it says once, few, many or a class for expanded clones.

- TRBJ2-7 - TRBV6-6 TGTGCCAGCAGTTACTCGAGGGTGGGGGCCTACGAGCAGTACTTC CASSYSRVGAYEQYF
- TRBJ1-1 - TRBV5-1 TGCGCCAGCAGGGCGGGACACCAGAACACTGAAGCTTTCTTT CASRAGHQNTEAFF
- TRBJ2-1 TRBD1 TRBV4-1 TGCGCCAGCAGCTCTCGCGGGACAGGGGGCTCCCTACAGTTCTTC CASSSRGTGGSLQFF
- TRBJ1-2 - TRBV5-8 TGTGCCAGCAGTTCGACGGACGGTTACTATGGCTACACCTTC CASSSTDGYYGYTF
- TRBJ2-7 - TRBV13 TGTGCCAGCAGCGCCCCCAGGGCCAACTCCTACGAGCAGTACTTC CASSAPRANSYEQYF
few TRBJ1-6 - TRBV30 TGTGCCTGGAGTGTACTACCGGGGGCTAATTCACCCCTCCACTTT CAWSVLPGANSPLHF
- TRBJ2-5 TRBD1 TRBV3-1/TRBV3-2 TGTGCCAGCAGCCCATATACAGGGGCTTCAGAGACCCAGTACTTC CASSPYTGASETQYF
- TRBJ2-4 TRBD1 TRBV19 TGTGCCAGTAGGGGACAGGGAAACATTCAGTACTTC CASRGQGNIQYF
- TRBJ2-6 - TRBV19 TGTGCCAGTAGTATCCCGGGGCAGATTGGGGCCAACGTCCTGACTTTC CASSIPGQIGANVLTF
few TRBJ2-2 - TRBV30 TGTGCCTGGAGTGTCCGGTTTAGCGGGGAGCTGTTTTTT CAWSVRFSGELFF
few TRBJ2-2 - TRBV2 TGTGCCACGCAGGGCACCGGGGAGCTGTTTTTT CATQGTGELFF
few TRBJ2-7 TRBD2 TRBV5-4 TGTGCCAGCAGCCGGGGGGTCGGCTACGAGCAGTACTTC CASSRGVGYEQYF
- TRBJ1-2 - TRBV11-2 TGTGCCAGCAGCTTAGTTTTGCAGGGCCCTAACTATGGCTACACCTTC CASSLVLQGPNYGYTF
few TRBJ1-3 - TRBV29-1 TGCAGCGGGGGGGGTGGAGTGACTGGAAACACCATATATTTT CSGGGGVTGNTIYF
large TRBJ2-7 - TRBV14 TGTGCCAGCAGCCAAGTTTGGAGGGGGCGCTTGGCCGAGCAGTACTTC CASSQVWRGRLAEQYF
once TRBJ2-3 TRBD2 TRBV27 TGTGCCAGCAGTAAAGCTCTAGCGGGGGTAGATACGCAGTATTTT CASSKALAGVDTQYF
- TRBJ2-5 - TRBV5-4 TGTGCCAGCAGCTTGGGTGTCGGGGTTTTAAAGGCGACCCAGTACTTC CASSLGVGVLKATQYF
- TRBJ1-2 - TRBV19 TGTGCCAGTAGTATATATCGGTATGGCTACACCTTC CASSIYRYGYTF
- TRBJ2-2 - TRBV6-6 TGTGCCAGCAGTTACGGCCGCGGGTCGACCGGGGAGCTGTTTTTT CASSYGRGSTGELFF
- TRBJ2-1 TRBD1 TRBV10-2 TGCGCCAGCAGTGATTCGGCAGGGGGCCATGGGAATGAGCAGTTCTTC CASSDSAGGHGNEQFF
- TRBJ2-7 TRBD2 TRBV4-2 TGTGCCAGCAGCCAATTTTCAAGCGGGGGAAGCTACGAGCAGTACTTC CASSQFSSGGSYEQYF
- TRBJ2-1 - TRBV7-6 TGTGCCAGCAGCTTAGTGGGGGTGGCTGAGCAGTTCTTC CASSLVGVAEQFF
- TRBJ2-2 TRBD2 TRBV19 TGTGCCAGTAGCGCCTTCCGTGGGGGGGATGGGACCGGGGAGCTGTTTTTT CASSAFRGGDGTGELFF
once TRBJ1-6 TRBD1 TRBV19 TGTGCCAGTAGTGCTAAGGGACAGCATAATTCACCCCTCCACTTT CASSAKGQHNSPLHF
- TRBJ1-5 - TRBV6-2/TRBV6-3 TGTGCCAGCAGTTGGGGGAATCAGCCCCAGCATTTT CASSWGNQPQHF
- TRBJ1-1 - TRBV2 TGTGCCAGCAGTGTACGGGGGAACACTGAAGCTTTCTTT CASSVRGNTEAFF
- TRBJ1-4 - TRBV4-2 TGTGCCAGCAGCCCCCCCCCGGATCATGAAAAACTGTTTTTT CASSPPPDHEKLFF
- TRBJ1-2 TRBD1 TRBV2 TGTGCCAGCAAACAAACGCAGGGGGCGCGGAATGGCTACACCTTC CASKQTQGARNGYTF
few TRBJ1-5 - TRBV10-2 TGCGCCAGCTCCGAGATACCGGGCAATCAGCCCCAGCATTTT CASSEIPGNQPQHF
- TRBJ2-1 TRBD1 TRBV6-6 TGTGCCAGCAGTCCAGGGGGTAGAGAGCAGTTCTTC CASSPGGREQFF
few TRBJ2-2 - TRBV11-1 TGTGCCAGCAGCTTAGAATGGGGGGCCAACACCGGGGAGCTGTTTTTT CASSLEWGANTGELFF
- TRBJ1-6 - TRBV20-1 TGCAGTGCTAGTAAAGGACAGCCGCTTAATTCACCCCTCCACTTT CSASKGQPLNSPLHF
- TRBJ1-1 - TRBV3-1/TRBV3-2 TGTGCCAGCAGCCAAGATCGCCGGTTAGGAGCTTTCTTT CASSQDRRLGAFF
- TRBJ2-5 TRBD1 TRBV5-8 TGTGCCAGCAGCACTGGGACAGGGAGTGGTCGACGGGAGACCCAGTACTTC CASSTGTGSGRRETQYF
few TRBJ2-7 - TRBV5-1 TGCGCCAGCACCTTCGTCCAAGAGGGAGCCTACGAGCAGTACTTC CASTFVQEGAYEQYF
- TRBJ2-3 TRBD2 TRBV12-3/TRBV12-4 TGTGCCACCGCGGGGGGGGCCACAGATACGCAGTATTTT CATAGGATDTQYF
few TRBJ1-5 - TRBV7-2 TGTGCCAGCAGCCGCGCAGGGCTGAGCAATCAGCCCCAGCATTTT CASSRAGLSNQPQHF
- TRBJ2-2 TRBD1 TRBV7-2 TGTGCCAGCAGCCGTCGGACAGGGCAAACCGGGGAGCTGTTTTTT CASSRRTGQTGELFF
few TRBJ2-7 - TRBV5-1 TGCGCCAGCAGCTTGGTATCGGGGGGCACTACCTACGAGCAGTACTTC CASSLVSGGTTYEQYF
few TRBJ1-2 TRBD1 TRBV19 TGTGCCAGTAGTAGAGTACAGGGACAGGGCAATGGCTACACCTTC CASSRVQGQGNGYTF
- TRBJ1-1 - TRBV11-2 TGTGCCAGCAGCTTGGGGGTCGTAGCTTTCTTT CASSLGVVAFF
- TRBJ2-2 - TRBV27 TGTGCCAGCAGTTTAATAAACGATTTCAATGCGAACACCGGGGAGCTGTTTTTT CASSLINDFNANTGELFF
- TRBJ2-3 - TRBV11-2 TGTGCCAGCAGCCGCAACAGTCCAGATACGCAGTATTTT CASSRNSPDTQYF
- TRBJ2-3 TRBD1 TRBV12-5 TGTGCTAGTGGTTTCCCTGCCCTACCGGGACAGGGAAAAGATACGCAGTATTTT CASGFPALPGQGKDTQYF
- TRBJ2-7 - TRBV12-3/TRBV12-4 TGTGCCAGCAGTTTTCAGGGGATCTACGAGCAGTACTTC CASSFQGIYEQYF
- TRBJ2-1 - TRBV5-1 TGCGCCAGCAGCTTGGAAATCAGCTACAATGAGCAGTTCTTC CASSLEISYNEQFF
- TRBJ1-1 - TRBV6-5 TGTGCCAGCAGTTCGGGCAGTGAGACTGAAGCTTTCTTT CASSSGSETEAFF
once TRBJ1-2 TRBD1 TRBV2 TGTGCCAGCAGGTGGGACAGCTGGTATGGCTACACCTTC CASRWDSWYGYTF
- TRBJ2-3 - TRBV4-1 TGCGCCAGCAGCCAAGATTACCGGGACGTGGATACGCAGTATTTT CASSQDYRDVDTQYF
- TRBJ1-2 - TRBV6-1 TGTGCCAGCAGTGAAGGGAAAGGGTCCCATGGCTACACCTTC CASSEGKGSHGYTF
- TRBJ2-3 - TRBV29-1 TGCAGCGTTGCAGGGGCAGATACGCAGTATTTT CSVAGADTQYF
few TRBJ2-5 TRBD2 TRBV19 TGTGCCAGTAGTACTAGGACTAGCGGGGCGGAGACCCAGTACTTC CASSTRTSGAETQYF
- TRBJ1-1 - TRBV4-1 TGCGCCAGCAGCCTCTTGGGGGGCACTGAAGCTTTCTTT CASSLLGGTEAFF
- TRBJ2-3 TRBD1 TRBV19 TGTGCCAGTAGTATAGACGGGACAGTCTCCACAGATACGCAGTATTTT CASSIDGTVSTDTQYF
- TRBJ2-3 - TRBV11-2 TGTGCCAGCAGCTCTTATCGGGGCAGAGGAGATACGCAGTATTTT CASSSYRGRGDTQYF
- TRBJ1-3 - TRBV2 TGTGCCAGCAGACTGGGACACGGAAACACCATATATTTT CASRLGHGNTIYF
- TRBJ2-1 - TRBV6-1 TGTGCCAGCAGTGAAGTTTGGGGTAATGAGCAGTTCTTC CASSEVWGNEQFF
- TRBJ2-2 - TRBV11-2 TGTGCCAGCAGCTCCCAGCGGCAGTCACTCACCGGGGAGCTGTTTTTT CASSSQRQSLTGELFF
- TRBJ1-4 - TRBV6-1 TGTGCCAGCAGTGGACAGGCTGCGGCGGGAAATGAAAAACTGTTTTTT CASSGQAAAGNEKLFF